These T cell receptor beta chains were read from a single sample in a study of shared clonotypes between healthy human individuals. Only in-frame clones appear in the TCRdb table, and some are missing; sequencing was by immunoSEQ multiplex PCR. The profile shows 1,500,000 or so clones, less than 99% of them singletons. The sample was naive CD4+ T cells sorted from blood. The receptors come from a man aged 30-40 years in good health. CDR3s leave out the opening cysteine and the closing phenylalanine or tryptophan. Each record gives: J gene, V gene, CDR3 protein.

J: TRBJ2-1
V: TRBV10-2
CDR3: ASSEGTSRRGEQF

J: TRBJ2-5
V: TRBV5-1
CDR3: ASSPGDFSSGETQY

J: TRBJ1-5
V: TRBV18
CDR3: ASSPDPGNNQPQH

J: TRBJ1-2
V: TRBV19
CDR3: ASSIVSGGGYT

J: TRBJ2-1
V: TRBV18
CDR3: ASAGQVYNEQF

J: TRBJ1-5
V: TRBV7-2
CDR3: ASSPQPGHTNQPQH

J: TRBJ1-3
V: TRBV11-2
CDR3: ASRLPGRAGNTIY

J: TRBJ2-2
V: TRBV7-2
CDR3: ASSPRPVLAGSNTGELF

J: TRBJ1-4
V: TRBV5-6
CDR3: ASSSGQEEKLF

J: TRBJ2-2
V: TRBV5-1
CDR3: ASSLLLAAGELF